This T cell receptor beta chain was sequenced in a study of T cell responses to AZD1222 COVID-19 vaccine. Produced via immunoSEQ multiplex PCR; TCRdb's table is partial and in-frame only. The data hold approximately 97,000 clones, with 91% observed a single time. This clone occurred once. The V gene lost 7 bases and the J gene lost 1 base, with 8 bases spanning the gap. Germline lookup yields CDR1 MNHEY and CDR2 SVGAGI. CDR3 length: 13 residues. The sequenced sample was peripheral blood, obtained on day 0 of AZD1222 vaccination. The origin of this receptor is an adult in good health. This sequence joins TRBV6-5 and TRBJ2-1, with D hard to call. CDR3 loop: CASTKGSYNEQFF. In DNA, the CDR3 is TGTGCCAGCACTAAGGGTTCCTACAATGAGCAGTTCTTC.